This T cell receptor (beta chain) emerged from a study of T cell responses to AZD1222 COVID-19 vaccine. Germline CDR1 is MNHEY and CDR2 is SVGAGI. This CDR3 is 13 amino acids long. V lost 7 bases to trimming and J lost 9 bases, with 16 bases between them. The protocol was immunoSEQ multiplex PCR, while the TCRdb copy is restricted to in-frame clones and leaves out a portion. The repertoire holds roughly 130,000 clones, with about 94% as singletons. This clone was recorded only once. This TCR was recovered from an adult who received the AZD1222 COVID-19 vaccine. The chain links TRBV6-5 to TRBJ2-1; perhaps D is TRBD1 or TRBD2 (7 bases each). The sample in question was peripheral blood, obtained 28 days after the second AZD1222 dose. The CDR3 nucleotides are TGTGCCAGCACCCAGGGGGGGCTGGGTGAGCAGTTCTTC. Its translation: CASTQGGLGEQFF.